These T cell receptor beta chains were read from a single sample in a study of blood T cell repertoires in COVID-19. Assay: immunoSEQ multiplex PCR; the TCRdb copy retains only in-frame clones and omits some. The table shows roughly 670,000 clones, with just under 90% occurring only once. Material for sequencing was peripheral blood. These receptors came from a woman under 30 with acute or convalescent COVID-19. Each CDR3 is given with its conserved first and last residue.

J,V,CDR3
TRBJ1-5,TRBV3-1/TRBV3-2,CASSQVGQPQHF
TRBJ2-7,TRBV7-9,CASRPGTIEQNRGLYEQYF
TRBJ1-1,TRBV19,CASSSGTGRLNTEAFF
TRBJ1-1,TRBV18,CASSTDRGLTEAFF
TRBJ2-2,TRBV24-1,CATSDPGTGNTGELFF
TRBJ1-1,TRBV30,CAWSRGAMNTEAFF
TRBJ2-3,TRBV2,CASPGTSGRTDTQYF
TRBJ1-2,TRBV2,CASSGQDRPYYGYTF
TRBJ2-2,TRBV7-3,CASSLKGPSAGELFF
TRBJ1-5,TRBV7-8,CASSPTGSNQPQHF
TRBJ1-1,TRBV29-1,CSVEMGQLAFF
TRBJ2-2,TRBV6-1,CASSEWDYPWTGELFF
TRBJ2-4,TRBV5-6,CASSLLAKKNIQYF
TRBJ1-1,TRBV5-1,CASSLILGLNTEAFF